The 16 T cell receptor beta chains in this list originate from one sample, sequenced in a study of T cells in tumors after PD-1 blockade. Sequenced by immunoSEQ multiplex PCR; TCRdb stores in-frame clones only, minus some. Counted here are 15,000 to 20,000 clones, roughly 80% occurring once; the ten biggest clones make up about 25%. Here the sequenced sample was PBMCs, taken after anti-PD-1 therapy. These receptors were taken from a human donor with advanced basal cell or squamous cell carcinoma (not recorded which).

The chain combines TRBV10-2 with TRBJ1-5; D unresolved. CDR1 WSHSY and CDR2 SAAADI come from the germline V gene. V was pared by 1 base and J by 6 bases, with 10 bases between. The CDR3 covers 14 residues. In DNA form, the CDR3 reads TGCGCCAGCAGTGAGTACATCCTCGGTCAGCCCCAGCATTTT. As protein: CASSEYILGQPQHF.

This clone was seen a single time. This chain links TRBV10-3 with TRBJ2-3, with 9 nucleotides matching TRBD2. This CDR3 spans 16 amino acids. In germline, CDR1 is ENHRY, CDR2 SYGVKD. After removal of 7 bases from V and 5 bases from J, the junction contained 13 bases not matched to a gene. CDR3 amino acids: CAITKSGGSDGDTQYF. As DNA, the CDR3 is TGTGCCATCACTAAAAGCGGGGGGAGCGATGGAGATACGCAGTATTTT.

The genes are TRBV29-1 and TRBJ1-4, with D unclear. V dropped 8 bases and J dropped 0 bases, with 10 bases sitting between them. Germline CDR1 and CDR2: SQVTM and ANQGSEA. The CDR3 has 13 residues. CDR3 sequence: CSLGFATNEKLFF. The CDR3 DNA reads TGCAGCCTTGGCTTTGCAACTAATGAAAAACTGTTTTTT. Filled out from reference TRBV29-1 and TRBJ1-4, the complete variable domain reads SAVISQKPSRDICQRGTSLTIQCQVDSQVTMMFWYRQQPGQSLTLIATANQGSEATYESGFVIDKFPISRPNLTFSTLTVSNMSPEDSSIYLCSLGFATNEKLFFGSGTQLSVL.

The V and J genes are TRBV28 and TRBJ1-2, with 7 positions matching TRBD1. The CDR3 is 16 residues long. CDR1 is MDHEN and CDR2 is SYDVKM in the germline V gene. V trimming: 4 bases; J trimming: 0 bases; junction bases outside the gene matches: 8. The CDR3 DNA is TGTGCCAGCAGTTCATTCACCGGGACAGCTAACTATGGCTACACCTTC. This gives the protein CASSSFTGTANYGYTF.

This clone appeared a single time. The J gene is TRBJ2-1, the V gene TRBV6-5; a weak D match, TRBD2 (6 bases). This CDR3 contains 14 residues. CDR1 MNHEY and CDR2 SVGAGI come from the germline V gene. The V end lost 6 bases, the J end lost 4 bases, and 13 bases lay between the germline ends. The CDR3 DNA reads as TGTGCCAGCAGCTACGGGACTCAGTACAATGAGCAGTTCTTC. It yields the protein CASSYGTQYNEQFF.

The count of this clone is one. The V gene is TRBV7-8, the J gene TRBJ2-1; D unclear. Germline CDR1 SGHVS, CDR2 FQNEAQ. The CDR3 is made up of 17 amino acids. The V gene lost 5 bases and the J gene lost 5 bases, with 22 bases spanning the gap. The CDR3: CASSRRWPTTENNEQFF. CDR3 in DNA: TGTGCCAGCAGCCGACGGTGGCCCACGACGGAAAACAATGAGCAGTTCTTC.

The chain is built from TRBV28 and TRBJ2-1; 15 bases match TRBD2. V dropped 8 bases and J dropped 4; count of bases not matched to a gene: 18. Germline CDR1 and CDR2: MDHEN and SYDVKM. The CDR3 loop spans 20 amino acids. CDR3 sequence: CASGSPGLAGGSFGYNEQFF. The CDR3 bases are TGTGCCAGCGGGTCCCCGGGACTAGCGGGAGGATCTTTCGGGTACAATGAGCAGTTCTTC.

CDR3 amino acids: CASRDKGNTEAFF. CDR3 DNA sequence: TGTGCCAGCAGGGACAAAGGAAACACTGAAGCTTTCTTT. The V call is TRBV25-1, the J call TRBJ1-1, with D possibly TRBD1 on 5 matching bases. This CDR3 is built from 13 residues. Germline V CDR1 and CDR2: MGHDK, SYGVNS. Trimming cost V 6 bases and J 2 bases, with 10 bases left between them.

The V and J genes are TRBV6-5 and TRBJ1-5, with TRBD1 matching over 7 bases. CDR3 length equals 14 residues. V lost 4 bases to trimming and J lost 7 bases; unmatched junction nucleotides: 7. Germline CDR1 and CDR2: MNHEY and SVGAGI. In DNA form, the CDR3 reads TGTGCCAGCAGTTCCAGGGGGATGGAACAGCCCCAGCATTTT. Its translation is CASSSRGMEQPQHF.

The chain carries TRBV5-5 and TRBJ1-1; possible D gene TRBD1, 6 bases. Germline V gene sequence: CDR1 SGHKS, CDR2 YYEKEE (reference sequence). Trimming stripped 2 bases from V and 0 bases from J, with 11 bases between. The CDR3 sequence is 15 residues long. The CDR3 DNA follows: TGTGCCAGCAGCTTATTAGGGGGGTTGAACACTGAAGCTTTCTTT. Translating gives CASSLLGGLNTEAFF.

As concerns this clone: Different DNA sequences within this sample yield the same CDR3. The chain recombines TRBV9 with TRBJ2-7; D possibly corresponds to TRBD2 (6 bases). Germline V gene sequence: CDR1 SGDLS, CDR2 YYNGEE. The V end was cut by 0 bases, the J end by 2 bases, with 12 bases between. This CDR3 has 15 amino acids. The CDR3 spells CASSVGGDGPYEQYF. The CDR3 DNA reads as TGTGCCAGCAGCGTAGGGGGGGACGGACCCTACGAGCAGTACTTC.

The chain combines TRBV3-1 (or the pseudogene TRBV3-2) with TRBJ2-7; 9 bases fit TRBD2. This CDR3 comprises 16 residues. V gave up 11 bases and J gave up 5 bases; unmatched junction bases: 19. Germline loops: CDR1 LGHDT, CDR2 YNNKEL (reference sequence). CDR3 nucleotide sequence: TGTGCCTCCGGGTCCGGACTAGCGAGTAGGATGGACGAGCAGTACTTC. Translated: CASGSGLASRMDEQYF.

The chain uses TRBV5-1 and TRBJ2-2, with 8 bases that match TRBD1. CDR3 length: 15 residues. The J segment lost 2 bases and the V segment lost 3 bases, leaving 3 bases of the junction unmatched. The germline V gene has CDR1 SGHRS and CDR2 YFSETQ. In DNA, the CDR3 is TGCGCCAGCAGCTCTGGACAGGGAAACACCGGGGAGCTGTTTTTT. Protein sequence: CASSSGQGNTGELFF.

The chain joins TRBV5-6 to TRBJ2-5, with D perhaps assigned TRBD1 or TRBD2 (5 bases each). The V end was cut by 1 base, the J end by 5 bases, with 12 bases between. The CDR3 has 14 residues. CDR1 and CDR2 from the germline V gene are SGHDT and YYEEEE. CDR3 sequence reads: CASSLSVGRETQYF. The CDR3 bases are TGTGCCAGCAGCTTGTCGGTGGGACGGGAGACCCAGTACTTC.

The V gene is TRBV19, the J gene TRBJ1-1, with a weak D call TRBD1 (6 bases). Trimming removed 2 bases from V and 0 bases from J, with 19 bases in between. The CDR3 contains 18 residues. CDR1 LNHDA and CDR2 SQIVND come from the germline V gene (reference sequence). CDR3 sequence (DNA): TGTGCCAGTAGTATATCCCCTAACAGGGTGTCTATGAACACTGAAGCTTTCTTT. Protein sequence: CASSISPNRVSMNTEAFF.

This clone occurred a few times. The chain recombines TRBV28 with TRBJ2-2, with TRBD1 identical over 7 bases. CDR1 and CDR2 (germline): MDHEN, SYDVKM. The CDR3 spans 19 residues. The V and J ends lost 3 bases and 2 bases, in that order; junction bases with no gene match: 15. CDR3: CASSFPGTAYFRNTGELFF. The CDR3 DNA sequence: TGTGCCAGCAGTTTCCCTGGGACAGCGTATTTCAGAAACACCGGGGAGCTGTTTTTT.